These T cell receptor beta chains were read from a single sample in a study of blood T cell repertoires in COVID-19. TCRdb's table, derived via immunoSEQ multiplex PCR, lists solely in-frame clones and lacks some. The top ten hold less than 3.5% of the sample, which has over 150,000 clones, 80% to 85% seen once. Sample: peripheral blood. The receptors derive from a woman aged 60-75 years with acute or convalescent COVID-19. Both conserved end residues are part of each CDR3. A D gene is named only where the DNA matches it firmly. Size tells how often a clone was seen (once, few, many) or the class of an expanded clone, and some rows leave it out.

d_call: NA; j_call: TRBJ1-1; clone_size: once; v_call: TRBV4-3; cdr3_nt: TGCGCCAGCAGCCAAGACACTACAGGGAGCTTAACTGAAGCTTTCTTT; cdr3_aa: CASSQDTTGSLTEAFF
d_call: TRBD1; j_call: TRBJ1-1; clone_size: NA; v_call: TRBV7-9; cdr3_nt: TGTGCCAGCAGCTTAGGGCCGGGGACAGGGAAAGCTTTCTTT; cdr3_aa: CASSLGPGTGKAFF
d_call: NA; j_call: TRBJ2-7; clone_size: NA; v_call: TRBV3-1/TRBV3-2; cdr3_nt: TGTGCCAGCAGCCAAGGACAGGCCTACGAGCAGTACTTC; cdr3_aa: CASSQGQAYEQYF
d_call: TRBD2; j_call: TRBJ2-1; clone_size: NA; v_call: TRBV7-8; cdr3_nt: TGTGCCAGCAGTTTCACCGCCTCCAGCGGGGGGTACAATGAGCAGTTCTTC; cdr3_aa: CASSFTASSGGYNEQFF
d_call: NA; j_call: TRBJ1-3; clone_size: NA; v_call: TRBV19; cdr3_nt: TGTGCCAGTAGTACCCTGACAGCCTCTGGAAACACCATATATTTT; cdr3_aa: CASSTLTASGNTIYF
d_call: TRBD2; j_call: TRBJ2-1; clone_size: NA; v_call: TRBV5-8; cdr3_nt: TGTGCCAGCAGCCCAGGGACTAGCGGGGGGCATGAGCAGTTCTTC; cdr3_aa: CASSPGTSGGHEQFF
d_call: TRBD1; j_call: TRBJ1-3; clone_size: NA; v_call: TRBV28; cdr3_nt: TGTGCCAGCAACCACAACAGGGGGCCCGGAAACACCATATATTTT; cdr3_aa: CASNHNRGPGNTIYF
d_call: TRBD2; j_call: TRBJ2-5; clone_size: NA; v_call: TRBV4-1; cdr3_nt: TGCGCCAGCAGCCACGGTTTGACTAGCGGGGGTGAGACCCAGTACTTC; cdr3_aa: CASSHGLTSGGETQYF
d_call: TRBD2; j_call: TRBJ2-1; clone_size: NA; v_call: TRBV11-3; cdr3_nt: TGTGCCAGCAGCCGCAGCGGGGAAACCTACAATGAGCAGTTCTTC; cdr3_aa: CASSRSGETYNEQFF
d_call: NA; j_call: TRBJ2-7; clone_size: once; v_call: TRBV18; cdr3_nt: TGTGCCAGCTCACCAGACTTGGAGCAGTACTTC; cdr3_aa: CASSPDLEQYF
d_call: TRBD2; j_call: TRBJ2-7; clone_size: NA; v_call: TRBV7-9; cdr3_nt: TGTGCCAGCAGCTTCCCTAGCGGGGGGGAAAGCGAGCAGTACTTC; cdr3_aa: CASSFPSGGESEQYF
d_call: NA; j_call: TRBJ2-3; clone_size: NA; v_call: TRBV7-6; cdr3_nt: TGTGCCAGCAGCTCCCGCCGAGCTAGCACAGATACGCAGTATTTT; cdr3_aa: CASSSRRASTDTQYF
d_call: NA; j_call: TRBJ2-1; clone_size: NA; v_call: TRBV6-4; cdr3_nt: TGTGCCAGCAGTTACCAAACAGGGTTCGGGAATGAGCAGTTCTTC; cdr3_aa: CASSYQTGFGNEQFF
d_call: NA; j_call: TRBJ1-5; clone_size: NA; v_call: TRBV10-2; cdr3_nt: TGCGCCAGCAGTGAGTCAAGGCAGGGCGTTAGCAATCAGCCCCAGCATTTT; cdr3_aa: CASSESRQGVSNQPQHF
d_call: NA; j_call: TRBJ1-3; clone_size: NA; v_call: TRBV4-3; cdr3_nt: TGCGCCAGCAGCCAAGATGGGGGGGGGCTCGGAAACACCATATATTTT; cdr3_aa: CASSQDGGGLGNTIYF
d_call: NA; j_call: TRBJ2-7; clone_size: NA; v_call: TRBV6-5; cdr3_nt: TGTGCCAGCCGGGGTGGTCGAGGTTGGCCCTACGAGCAGTACTTC; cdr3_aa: CASRGGRGWPYEQYF
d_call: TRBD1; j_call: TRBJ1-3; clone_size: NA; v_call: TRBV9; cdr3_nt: TGTGCCAGCAGCGTAACCGGGACAGTCTCTGGAAACACCATATATTTT; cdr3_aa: CASSVTGTVSGNTIYF
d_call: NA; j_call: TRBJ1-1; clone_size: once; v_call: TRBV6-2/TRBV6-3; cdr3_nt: TGTGCCAGCAGTTTTTCAGGGGTTGCGAACACTGAAGCTTTCTTT; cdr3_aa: CASSFSGVANTEAFF
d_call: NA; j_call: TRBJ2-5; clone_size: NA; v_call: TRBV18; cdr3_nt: TGTGCCAGCTCACCAGCCGGGAACCGGGAGACCCAGTACTTC; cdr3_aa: CASSPAGNRETQYF
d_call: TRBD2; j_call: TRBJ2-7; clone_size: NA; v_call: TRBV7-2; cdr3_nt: TGTGCCAGCAGCTTTTCTACGGGGGGGACGGTGCACGAGCAGTACTTC; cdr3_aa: CASSFSTGGTVHEQYF
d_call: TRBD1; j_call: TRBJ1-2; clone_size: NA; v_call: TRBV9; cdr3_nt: TGTGCCAGCAGCGTTATTTCAGGGACACGCAGGGGGGGCTACACCTTC; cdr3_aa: CASSVISGTRRGGYTF
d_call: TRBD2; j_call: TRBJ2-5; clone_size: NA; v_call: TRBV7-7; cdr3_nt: TGTGCTAGCAGTCGGACGACTAGCGGGGGTAAAGAGACCCAGTACTTC; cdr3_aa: CASSRTTSGGKETQYF
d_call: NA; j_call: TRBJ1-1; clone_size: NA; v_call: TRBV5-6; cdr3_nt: TGTGCCAGCAGCTCGGGGTTGGGGGACATGAACACTGAAGCTTTCTTT; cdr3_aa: CASSSGLGDMNTEAFF
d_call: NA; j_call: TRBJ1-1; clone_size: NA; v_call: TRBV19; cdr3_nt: TGTGCCAGTAGTCTAAGCCTGAACACTGAAGCTTTCTTT; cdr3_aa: CASSLSLNTEAFF
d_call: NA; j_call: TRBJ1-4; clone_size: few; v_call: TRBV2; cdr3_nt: TGTGCCAGCAGGGCAGGGCGAAATGAAAAACTGTTTTTT; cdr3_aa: CASRAGRNEKLFF
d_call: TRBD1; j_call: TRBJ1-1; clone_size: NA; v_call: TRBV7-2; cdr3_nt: TGTGCCAGCAGCGCGGACAGGGGCTCGAACACTGAAGCTTTCTTT; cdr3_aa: CASSADRGSNTEAFF
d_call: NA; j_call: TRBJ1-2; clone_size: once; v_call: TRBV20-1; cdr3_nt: TGCAGTGCCCCGGACTATGGCTACACCTTC; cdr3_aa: CSAPDYGYTF
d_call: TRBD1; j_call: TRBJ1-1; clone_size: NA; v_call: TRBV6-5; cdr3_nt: TGTGCCAGCAGTTACTCGGACAGGCGCACTGAAGCTTTCTTT; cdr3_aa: CASSYSDRRTEAFF